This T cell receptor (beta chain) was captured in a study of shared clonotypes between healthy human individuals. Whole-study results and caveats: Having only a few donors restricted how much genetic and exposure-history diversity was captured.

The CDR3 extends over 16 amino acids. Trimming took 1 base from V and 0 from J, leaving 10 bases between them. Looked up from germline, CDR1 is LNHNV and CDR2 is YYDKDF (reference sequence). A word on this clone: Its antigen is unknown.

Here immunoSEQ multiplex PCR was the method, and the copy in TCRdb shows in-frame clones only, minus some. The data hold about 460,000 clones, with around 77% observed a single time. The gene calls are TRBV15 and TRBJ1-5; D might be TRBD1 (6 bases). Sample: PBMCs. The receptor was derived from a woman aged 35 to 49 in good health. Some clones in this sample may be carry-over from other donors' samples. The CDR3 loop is CATSRGGQNSNQPQHF. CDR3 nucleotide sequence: TGTGCCACCAGCAGAGGCGGACAGAATAGCAATCAGCCCCAGCATTTT.